Shown below are 27 T cell receptor beta chains from a single sample sequenced in a study of a mutant IDH1 vaccine in newly diagnosed glioma. The data were produced by immunoSEQ multiplex PCR, yet TCRdb's version contains in-frame clones alone and is incomplete. The repertoire holds some 67,000 clones, around four fifths seen once, with approximately 4.2% in the top ten. Time point meaning: baseline, week 1 (first vaccination visit). Described treatment: pre-vaccination baseline after standard-of-care therapy. Sequences were derived from peripheral blood mononuclear cells (PBMCs), sampled from a glioma patient treated with radiotherapy, temozolomide or both. The receptors come from a young woman with glioma. Some clones in this sample may be carry-over from other donors' samples.

The CDR3 DNA is TGCGCCAGCAGTGACCTCAGCGGGAGAGAGACAGATACGCAGTATTTT. It encodes CASSDLSGRETDTQYF. The chain links TRBV10-1 to TRBJ2-3, with 8 bases aligning to TRBD2. J lost 3 bases, V lost 3 bases, and 8 bases had no gene match. Per germline, CDR1 WNHNN and CDR2 SYGVQD (reference sequence). The CDR3 spans 16 residues.

J is TRBJ2-7 and V is TRBV5-6; D tentatively fits TRBD1 or TRBD2 (6 bases each). The germline V gene encodes CDR1 SGHDT and CDR2 YYEEEE. The length of the CDR3 is 15 residues. The V end was cut by 2 bases, the J end by 2 bases, with 14 bases between. This CDR3 is CASSFRGLGTYEQYF. The CDR3, as DNA: TGTGCCAGCAGCTTCCGGGGGCTCGGAACCTACGAGCAGTACTTC. Full variable domain (outside the CDR3, taken from reference TRBV5-6 and TRBJ2-7): DAGVTQSPTHLIKTRGQQVTLRCSPKSGHDTVSWYQQALGQGPQFIFQYYEEEERQRGNFPDRFSGHQFPNYSSELNVNALLLGDSALYLCASSFRGLGTYEQYFGPGTRLTVT.

The chain is built from TRBV6-6 and TRBJ2-7, with D perhaps TRBD2 (5 bases). Germline V gives CDR1 MNHNY, CDR2 SVGAGI (reference sequence). V lost 4 bases and J lost 3, with 7 bases in between. The CDR3 sequence is 12 residues long. The CDR3 nucleotides are TGTGCCAGCAGTTTCCGGGGCTACGAGCAGTACTTC. It specifies CASSFRGYEQYF.

This chain links TRBV7-9 with TRBJ2-7; D might be TRBD1 (6 bases). Germline V gene sequence: CDR1 SEHNR, CDR2 FQNEAQ (reference sequence). The CDR3 totals 18 residues. Between the trimmed V and J ends, which lost 4 bases and 2 bases, there was a span of 24 bases. The DNA of the CDR3 is TGTGCCAGCAGCTGGGTGGGACACCATCAAGCTACCCCCTACGAGCAGTACTTC. Translation gives CASSWVGHHQATPYEQYF. The variable domain in full, with the rest retrieved from reference TRBV7-9 and TRBJ2-7, is DTGVSQNPRHKITKRGQNVTFRCDPISEHNRLYWYRQTLGQGPEFLTYFQNEAQLEKSRLLSDRFSAERPKGSFSTLEIQRTEQGDSAMYLCASSWVGHHQATPYEQYFGPGTRLTVT.

The gene calls are TRBV6-5 and TRBJ1-1; D gene uncertain. Germline V gene data show CDR1 as MNHEY and CDR2 as SVGAGI. The ends were cut back, 5 bases at V and 0 bases at J, with 7 bases in the middle. The CDR3 loop spans 13 amino acids. DNA for the CDR3: TGTGCCAGCAGTCCCCTATTGAACACTGAAGCTTTCTTT. It translates to CASSPLLNTEAFF.

The CDR3, as DNA: TGCGCCAGCAGCTTGGGGGCGACCGGGGAGACCCAGTACTTC. This gives the protein CASSLGATGETQYF. V and J are TRBV5-1 and TRBJ2-5; D remains unclear. The CDR3 is made up of 14 amino acids. V lost 0 bases and J lost 5, with 11 bases in between. Germline loops: CDR1 SGHRS, CDR2 YFSETQ. Full variable domain (remainder filled in from reference TRBV5-1 and TRBJ2-5): KAGVTQTPRYLIKTRGQQVTLSCSPISGHRSVSWYQQTPGQGLQFLFEYFSETQRNKGNFPGRFSGRQFSNSRSEMNVSTLELGDSALYLCASSLGATGETQYFGPGTRLLVL.

The chain employs TRBV7-6 and TRBJ2-1; D ambiguous. Germline values: CDR1 SGHVS, CDR2 FNYEAQ. Trimming stripped 1 base from V and 9 bases from J, with 7 bases between. This CDR3 spans 12 amino acids. The chain's CDR3 is CASSLVRSEQFF. The CDR3 DNA sequence: TGTGCCAGCAGCTTAGTGCGAAGTGAGCAGTTCTTC.

For this clone: One end of the junction varies from germline; a read error may be responsible. The chain is built from TRBV7-7 and TRBJ2-2, with D maybe TRBD1 (5 bases). There are 15 residues in the CDR3. Germline V CDR1 and CDR2: SSHAT, FNYEAQ (reference sequence). The CDR3 DNA reads as TGTGCTAGCAGCTTAGACAGAACACACACCGGGGAGCTGTTTTTT. It translates to CASSLDRTHTGELFF.

The chain has TRBV6-5 and TRBJ2-5, with unresolved D. V lost 3 bases, J lost 1 base, and 6 bases lay in between. The germline CDR1 and CDR2 sequences are MNHEY and SVGAGI. The CDR3 is 13 residues long. This CDR3 reads CASSYRLQETQYF. CDR3 nucleotides: TGTGCCAGCAGTTATCGGCTCCAAGAGACCCAGTACTTC.

This clone appeared a few times. In the same sample, other DNA sequences code for this CDR3. CDR3 bases: TGCGCCAGCAGCTTGGAGGGACAGGGGGCCGGGGGCTACACCTTC. Its translation is CASSLEGQGAGGYTF. The V gene is TRBV5-1, the J gene TRBJ1-2; 12 nucleotides line up with TRBD1. CDR1 SGHRS and CDR2 YFSETQ come from the germline V gene. V was clipped by 0 bases and J by 8 bases; unmatched bases: 5. This CDR3 contains 15 residues.

The rearrangement uses TRBV30 and TRBJ1-5; tentative D call: TRBD1 (6 bases). Per the germline V gene, CDR1 is GTSNPN and CDR2 is SVGIG (reference sequence). V lost 4 bases and J 3 bases, leaving 10 bases between the germline ends. This CDR3 is 13 amino acids long. The CDR3 is CAWKGGPNQPQHF. CDR3 bases: TGTGCCTGGAAGGGGGGCCCCAATCAGCCCCAGCATTTT.

V is TRBV15 and J is TRBJ2-2, with a weak D call TRBD2 (7 bases). The germline gives CDR1 LNHNV, CDR2 YYDKDF (reference sequence). V lost 0 bases and J 4 bases, leaving 12 bases between the germline ends. The CDR3 has 16 residues. The CDR3 region has the DNA TGTGCCACCAGCAGAGACCCGCGGGGGCGCACCGGGGAGCTGTTTTTT. It encodes CATSRDPRGRTGELFF.

The J gene is TRBJ1-1, the V gene TRBV6-1; D is perhaps TRBD1 (6 bases). Between the trimmed V and J ends, which lost 0 bases and 5 bases, there was a span of 22 bases. Germline V gene data show CDR1 as MNHNS and CDR2 as SASEGT. This CDR3 spans 18 amino acids. The CDR3 reads CASSEAGSGTGYRTEAFF. In DNA form, the CDR3 reads TGTGCCAGCAGTGAAGCGGGTAGTGGAACAGGGTATAGGACTGAAGCTTTCTTT.

V gene TRBV28 combines with J gene TRBJ1-2; possible D gene TRBD1, 5 bases. From germline, CDR1 is MDHEN and CDR2 SYDVKM. Trimming left V 6 bases short and J 3 bases short, with 11 bases between. CDR3 length: 13 residues. CDR3 protein: CASRKTGDYGYTF. In DNA, the CDR3 is TGTGCCAGCAGGAAAACAGGCGACTATGGCTACACCTTC.

This sequence joins TRBV6-5 and TRBJ1-1; D is perhaps TRBD1 (5 bases). V was trimmed by 3 bases and J by 0 bases, leaving 11 bases between them. This CDR3 comprises 15 residues. The germline V gene encodes CDR1 MNHEY and CDR2 SVGAGI. This CDR3 is CASSYRGNLNTEAFF. The CDR3 DNA follows: TGTGCCAGCAGTTATAGGGGCAATTTGAACACTGAAGCTTTCTTT.

The chain employs TRBV19 and TRBJ1-1; D remains unclear. V shed 1 base and J shed 0 bases, with 9 bases lying between them. This CDR3 is built from 15 residues. The germline gives CDR1 LNHDA, CDR2 SQIVND (reference sequence). CDR3 region: CASSIANSLNTEAFF. The CDR3 nucleotides are TGTGCCAGTAGTATAGCGAACAGCTTGAACACTGAAGCTTTCTTT.

This clone was counted only a few times. The chain recombines TRBV7-9 with TRBJ1-1; D remains unclear. V dropped 3 bases and J dropped 0 bases, with 5 bases sitting between them. This CDR3 region has 13 residues. Germline CDR1 is SEHNR and CDR2 is FQNEAQ (reference sequence). CDR3 loop: CASSFQMNTEAFF. In nucleotides, the CDR3 is TGTGCCAGCAGCTTCCAAATGAACACTGAAGCTTTCTTT.

The V and J genes are TRBV5-1 and TRBJ1-5; D perhaps matches TRBD1 (5 bases). There are 15 residues in the CDR3. The V and J ends lost 0 bases and 2 bases respectively, with 9 bases between them. The V gene's germline CDR1 is SGHRS and CDR2 YFSETQ. In nucleotides, the CDR3 is TGCGCCAGCAGCTTGGAAGGGGTAGGCAATCAGCCCCAGCATTTT. Protein product: CASSLEGVGNQPQHF.

V usage is TRBV2 and J usage is TRBJ2-3; 16 bases agree with TRBD2. The CDR3 is 16 residues long. Trimming removed 6 bases from V and 4 bases from J; junction bases left unmatched: 4. Germline values: CDR1 SNHLY, CDR2 FYNNEI. CDR3 bases: TGTGCCAGCAGGGGACTAGCGGGGGGGCCGTCAGATACGCAGTATTTT. This sequence encodes CASRGLAGGPSDTQYF. Together with reference TRBV2 and TRBJ2-3, the CDR3 gives the full variable domain: EPEVTQTPSHQVTQMGQEVILRCVPISNHLYFYWYRQILGQKVEFLVSFYNNEISEKSEIFDDQFSVERPDGSNFTLKIRSTKLEDSAMYFCASRGLAGGPSDTQYFGPGTRLTVL.

This chain connects TRBV9 to TRBJ1-4, with a possible D match to TRBD1 (6 bases). The CDR3 runs to 17 residues. The V gene lost 0 bases and the J gene lost 5 bases, with 17 bases spanning the gap. In germline, CDR1 is SGDLS, CDR2 YYNGEE. The CDR3 loop is CASSVEQRTDMNEKLFF. CDR3 nucleotides: TGTGCCAGCAGCGTAGAGCAGCGGACAGATATGAATGAAAAACTGTTTTTT.

The chain is built from TRBV5-4 and TRBJ2-7; 11 bases match TRBD1. Per the germline V gene, CDR1 is SGHNT and CDR2 is YYREEE (reference sequence). The CDR3 is 15 residues long. The junction had 8 bases not matched to a gene; V was cut back by 2 bases and J by 7 bases. The chain's CDR3 is CASSFRTGGVGEQYF. CDR3 sequence (DNA): TGTGCCAGCAGCTTTAGGACAGGGGGCGTCGGAGAGCAGTACTTC.

By share, this clone ranks as medium-sized (0.01 to 0.1%). This chain joins TRBV4-2 and TRBJ1-1, with TRBD1 matching 8 bases. This CDR3 comprises 16 residues. V gave up 4 bases and J gave up 0 bases; unmatched junction bases: 7. Per the germline V gene, CDR1 is LGHNA and CDR2 is YNFKEQ. CDR3 sequence: CASSPRQGRMNTEAFF. The CDR3, as DNA: TGTGCCAGCAGCCCTCGACAGGGGAGGATGAACACTGAAGCTTTCTTT.

The chain has TRBV27 and TRBJ2-2, with 12 bases identical to TRBD2. Germline trimming cut 2 bases from V and 0 bases from J; bases unmatched to any gene: 7. Germline CDR1 MNHEY, CDR2 SMNVEV (reference sequence). This CDR3 is 19 amino acids long. CDR3 nucleotides: TGTGCCAGCAGTTTAGCTAGCGGGGGGGGATCTCCGAACACCGGGGAGCTGTTTTTT. Its protein is CASSLASGGGSPNTGELFF.

This clone was counted once. The rearrangement links TRBV12-5 to TRBJ2-5; D is unresolved. V was shortened by 2 bases and J by 5 bases, with 6 bases between the two germline ends. Germline CDR1 and CDR2: LGHNT and FRNRAP. The CDR3 consists of 12 residues. The CDR3 protein is CASGLLVETQYF. The CDR3 DNA follows: TGTGCTAGTGGTTTGTTGGTGGAGACCCAGTACTTC. Based on the CDR3 plus reference TRBV12-5 and TRBJ2-5, the full variable domain is DARVTQTPRHKVTEMGQEVTMRCQPILGHNTVFWYRQTMMQGLELLAYFRNRAPLDDSGMPKDRFSAEMPDATLATLKIQPSEPRDSAVYFCASGLLVETQYFGPGTRLLVL.

This chain links TRBV30 with TRBJ2-7; 7 bases align to TRBD2. Losses at the gene ends were 5 bases for V and 5 bases for J; bases not matched to a gene: 6. The germline CDR1 and CDR2 sequences are GTSNPN and SVGIG (reference sequence). This CDR3 has 12 amino acids. CDR3 sequence reads: CAWQTSIHEQYF. CDR3 DNA: TGTGCCTGGCAGACTAGCATCCACGAGCAGTACTTC.

The CDR3 loop is CASSAPGQGPGNTIYF. DNA for the CDR3: TGTGCCAGCAGCGCGCCGGGACAGGGTCCCGGAAACACCATATATTTT. The chain uses TRBV9 and TRBJ1-3; TRBD1 aligns across 9 bases. After removal of 3 bases from V and 4 bases from J, the junction contained 8 bases not matched to a gene. The CDR3 is 16 amino acids. Germline V gene lookup returns CDR1 SGDLS and CDR2 YYNGEE.

Here the CDR3 DNA reads TGTGCCATCAGTGAGGGAGACAGGCAAGAGACCCAGTACTTC. Residues: CAISEGDRQETQYF. V is TRBV10-3 and J is TRBJ2-5; a possible D gene is TRBD1 (6 bases). CDR3 size: 14 residues. V was pared by 2 bases and J by 2 bases, with 9 bases between. The germline gives CDR1 ENHRY, CDR2 SYGVKD.